This TCR beta chain was identified in a study of CD8+ T cells in alopecia areata. Study-wide results and caveats: For lesional scalp, especially alopecia totalis/universalis, clonality was higher than in normal scalp. Relative to mice, TCR sharing across patients was less clear, a difference possibly HLA-related.

Described treatment: oral pan-JAK inhibitor, 5-10 mg twice daily. Specimens obtained from alopecia areata patients comprised lesional scalp punch biopsies and peripheral blood. Extracted from the samples, RNA was reverse transcribed into cDNA to serve as the sequencing template. Generated by immunoSEQ multiplex PCR, the TCRdb table keeps only in-frame clones and is missing some. The sample includes 95,000 to 100,000 clones, 60% of them seen just once. Worth noting for this clone: As yet, its antigen is unknown.

This CDR3 contains 14 residues. The V gene end was trimmed by 2 bases and the J gene end by 5 bases; junction bases not matched to a gene: 2. CDR1 and CDR2 from the germline V gene are MNHEY and SVGAGI. The sample here was CD8+ T cells sorted from blood, taken at approximately week 56, from a patient treated with tofacitinib. This chain joins TRBV6-5 and TRBJ1-1; 10 bases line up with TRBD1. This clonotype originated in a human donor with alopecia areata. CDR3 loop: CASSYKGQGTEAFF. In nucleotides, the CDR3 is TGTGCCAGCAGTTACAAGGGACAGGGGACTGAAGCTTTCTTT.